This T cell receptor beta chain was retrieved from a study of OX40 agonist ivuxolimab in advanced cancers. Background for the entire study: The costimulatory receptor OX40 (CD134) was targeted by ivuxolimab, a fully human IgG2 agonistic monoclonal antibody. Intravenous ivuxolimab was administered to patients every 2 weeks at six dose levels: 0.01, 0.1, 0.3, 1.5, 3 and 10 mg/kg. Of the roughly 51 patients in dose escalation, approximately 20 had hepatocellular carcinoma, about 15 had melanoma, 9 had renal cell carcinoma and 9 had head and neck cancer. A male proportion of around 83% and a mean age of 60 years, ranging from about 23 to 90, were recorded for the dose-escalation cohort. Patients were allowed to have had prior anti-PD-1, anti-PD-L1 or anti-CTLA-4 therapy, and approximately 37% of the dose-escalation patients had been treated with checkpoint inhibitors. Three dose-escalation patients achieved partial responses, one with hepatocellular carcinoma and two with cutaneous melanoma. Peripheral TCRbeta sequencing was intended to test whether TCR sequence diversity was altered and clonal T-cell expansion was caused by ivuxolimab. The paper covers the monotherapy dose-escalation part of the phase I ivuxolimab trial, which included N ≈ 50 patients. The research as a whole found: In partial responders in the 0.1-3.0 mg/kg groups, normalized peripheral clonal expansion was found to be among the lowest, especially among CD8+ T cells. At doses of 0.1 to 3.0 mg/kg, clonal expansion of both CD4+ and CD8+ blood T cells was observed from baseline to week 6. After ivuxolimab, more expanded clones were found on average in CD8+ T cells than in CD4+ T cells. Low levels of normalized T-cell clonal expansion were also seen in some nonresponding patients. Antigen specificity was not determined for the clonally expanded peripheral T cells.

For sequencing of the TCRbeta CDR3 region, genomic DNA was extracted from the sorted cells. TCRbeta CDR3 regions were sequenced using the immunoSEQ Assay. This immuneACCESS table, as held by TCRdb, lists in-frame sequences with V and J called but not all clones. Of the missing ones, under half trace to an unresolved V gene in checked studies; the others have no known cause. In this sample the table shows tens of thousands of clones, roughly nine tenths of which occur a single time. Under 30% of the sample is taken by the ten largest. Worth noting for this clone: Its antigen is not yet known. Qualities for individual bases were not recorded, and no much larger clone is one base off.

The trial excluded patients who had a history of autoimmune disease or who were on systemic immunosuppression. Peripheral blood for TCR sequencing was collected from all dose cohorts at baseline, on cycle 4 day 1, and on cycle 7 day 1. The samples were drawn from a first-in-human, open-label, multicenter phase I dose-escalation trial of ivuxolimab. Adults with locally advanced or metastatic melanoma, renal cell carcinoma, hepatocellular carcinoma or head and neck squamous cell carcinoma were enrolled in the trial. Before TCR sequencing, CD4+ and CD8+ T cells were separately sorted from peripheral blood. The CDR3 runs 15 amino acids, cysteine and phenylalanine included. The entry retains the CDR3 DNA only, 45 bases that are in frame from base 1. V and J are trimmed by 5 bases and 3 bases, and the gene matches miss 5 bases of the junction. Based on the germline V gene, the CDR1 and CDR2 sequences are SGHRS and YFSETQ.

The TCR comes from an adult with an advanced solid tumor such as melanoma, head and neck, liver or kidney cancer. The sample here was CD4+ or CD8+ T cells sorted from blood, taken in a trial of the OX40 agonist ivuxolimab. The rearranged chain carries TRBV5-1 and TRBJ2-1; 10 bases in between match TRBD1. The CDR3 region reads CASSPGTGDYNEQFF. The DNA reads TGCGCCAGCAGTCCTGGGACAGGGGACTACAATGAGCAGTTCTTC.